The table lists the clone carrying this TCR beta chain with many counts. Its antigen is still unknown. The sample belongs to a study of CD8 T cells in ankylosing spondylitis. Regarding the study as a whole: About 8 highly homologous variants made up a TCR beta motif, and this motif appeared characteristic of ankylosing spondylitis blood. Disease-linked clones reportedly showed significant enrichment in matched ankylosing spondylitis synovial fluid. In the blood and synovial fluid of reactive arthritis, some motif variants had been previously reported. A CD8+ phenotype characterized the disease-linked clones, which were relatively rare in peripheral blood.

MiXCR was run by TCRdb on the 5' RACE reads, yielding one entry per CDR3 protein. The data contain fewer than 250,000 distinct CDR3 sequences, over 9.5% of them singletons. V lost 3 bases, J lost 3 bases, and 6 bases lay in between. This CDR3 has 12 residues. Germline CDR1 and CDR2: SGDLS and YYNGEE. The sequence was collected from a male donor with ankylosing spondylitis or in good health (not recorded which). The chain couples TRBV9 to TRBJ1-1; no definite D call. Input material: blood, either unsorted or a sorted T cell fraction (not recorded which). DNA of the CDR3: TGTGCCAGCAGCGGGTGGGACACTGAAGCTTTCTTT. Its translation: CASSGWDTEAFF.